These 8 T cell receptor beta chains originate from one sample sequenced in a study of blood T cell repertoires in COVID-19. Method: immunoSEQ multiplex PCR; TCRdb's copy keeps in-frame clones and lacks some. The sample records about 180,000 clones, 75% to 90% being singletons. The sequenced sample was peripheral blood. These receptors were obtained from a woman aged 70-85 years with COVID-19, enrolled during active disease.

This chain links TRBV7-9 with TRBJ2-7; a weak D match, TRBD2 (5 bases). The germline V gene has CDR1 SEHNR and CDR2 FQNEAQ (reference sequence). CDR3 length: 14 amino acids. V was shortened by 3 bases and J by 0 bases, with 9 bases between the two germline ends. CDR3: CASSLPGSSYEQYF. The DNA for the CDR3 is TGTGCCAGCAGCTTGCCGGGAAGCTCCTACGAGCAGTACTTC.

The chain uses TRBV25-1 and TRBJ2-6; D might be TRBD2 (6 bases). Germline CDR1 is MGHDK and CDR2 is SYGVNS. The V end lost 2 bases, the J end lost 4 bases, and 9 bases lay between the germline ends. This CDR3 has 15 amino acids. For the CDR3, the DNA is TGTGCCAGCAGTGAAGGGGGAGGAGGGGCCAACGTCCTGACTTTC. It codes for CASSEGGGGANVLTF.

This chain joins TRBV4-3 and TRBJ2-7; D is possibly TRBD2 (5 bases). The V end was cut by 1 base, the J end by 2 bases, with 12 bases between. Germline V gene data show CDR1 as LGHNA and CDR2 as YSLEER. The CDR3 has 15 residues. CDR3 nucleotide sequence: TGCGCCAGCAGCCAAGGAGCGGACCTGGCCTACGAGCAGTACTTC. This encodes CASSQGADLAYEQYF.

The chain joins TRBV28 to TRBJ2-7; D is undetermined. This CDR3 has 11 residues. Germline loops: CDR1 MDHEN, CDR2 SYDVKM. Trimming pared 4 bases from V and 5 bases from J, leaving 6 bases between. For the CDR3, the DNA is TGTGCCAGCAGTTCCCCGGACGAGCAGTACTTC. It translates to CASSSPDEQYF. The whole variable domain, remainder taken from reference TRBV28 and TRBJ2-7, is DVKVTQSSRYLVKRTGEKVFLECVQDMDHENMFWYRQDPGLGLRLIYFSYDVKMKEKGDIPEGYSVSREKKERFSLILESASTNQTSMYLCASSSPDEQYFGPGTRLTVT.

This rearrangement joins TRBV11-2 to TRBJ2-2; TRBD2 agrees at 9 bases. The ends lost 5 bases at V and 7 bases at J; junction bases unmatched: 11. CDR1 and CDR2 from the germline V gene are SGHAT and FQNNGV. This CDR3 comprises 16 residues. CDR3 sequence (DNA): TGTGCCAGCAGCGTTAGCGGGAGACAAAGTGTCGGGGAGCTGTTTTTT. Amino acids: CASSVSGRQSVGELFF.

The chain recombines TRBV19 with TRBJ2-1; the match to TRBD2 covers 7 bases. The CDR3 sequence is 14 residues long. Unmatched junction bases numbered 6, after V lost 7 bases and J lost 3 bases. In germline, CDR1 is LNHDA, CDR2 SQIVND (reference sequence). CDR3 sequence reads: CASKTSELYNEQFF. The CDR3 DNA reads TGTGCCAGTAAAACTAGCGAGCTCTACAATGAGCAGTTCTTC.

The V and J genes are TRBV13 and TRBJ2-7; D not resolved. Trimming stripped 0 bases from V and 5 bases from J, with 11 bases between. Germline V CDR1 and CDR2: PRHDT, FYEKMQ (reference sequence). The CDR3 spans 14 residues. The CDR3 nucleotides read TGTGCCAGCAGCTTAGGGCGCCAGGTAAACGAGCAGTACTTC. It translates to CASSLGRQVNEQYF. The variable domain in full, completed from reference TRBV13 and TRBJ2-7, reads AAGVIQSPRHLIKEKRETATLKCYPIPRHDTVYWYQQGPGQDPQFLISFYEKMQSDKGSIPDRFSAQQFSDYHSELNMSSLELGDSALYFCASSLGRQVNEQYFGPGTRLTVT.

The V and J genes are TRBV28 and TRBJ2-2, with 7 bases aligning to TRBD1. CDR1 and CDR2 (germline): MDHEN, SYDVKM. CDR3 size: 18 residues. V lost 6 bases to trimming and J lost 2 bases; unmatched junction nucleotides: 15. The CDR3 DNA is TGTGCCAGCAGGATAGGGGGCACCCAAGTCAGCAACACCGGGGAGCTGTTTTTT. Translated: CASRIGGTQVSNTGELFF.